The 19 T cell receptor beta chains below were found in one sample sequenced in a study of cytomegalovirus exposure and HLA in healthy donors. The study ran its PCR with 60 Vbeta and 13 Jbeta primers. Measured with immunoSEQ multiplex PCR; TCRdb has only the in-frame clones, and not every one. The sample records roughly 130,000 clones, around 66% being singletons. Material for sequencing was PBMCs. The receptor set was obtained from a woman aged 40 to 50 in good health and CMV-seropositive.

The rearrangement links TRBV7-6 to TRBJ2-7; TRBD1 matches 8 bases. The V gene end was trimmed by 5 bases and the J gene end by 3 bases; junction bases not matched to a gene: 6. CDR1 SGHVS and CDR2 FNYEAQ come from the germline V gene. The CDR3 contains 14 residues. CDR3 DNA sequence: TGTGCCAGCAGCGCGACCGGGACAGGCTACGAGCAGTACTTC. This translates into CASSATGTGYEQYF.

In its sample, this clone ranks as medium-sized. The chain combines TRBV9 with TRBJ1-1; D gene uncertain. The CDR3 is 15 amino acids. V lost 0 bases, J lost 2 bases, and 11 bases lay in between. Germline CDR1 SGDLS, CDR2 YYNGEE. The CDR3 bases are TGTGCCAGCAGCGTAGTATCGGCGGGAAACACTGAAGCTTTCTTT. The encoded protein is CASSVVSAGNTEAFF.

The V and J genes are TRBV6-4 and TRBJ2-7; D may be TRBD2 (7 bases). CDR1 is MRHNA, CDR2 SNTAGT, per germline. V was cut by 3 bases and J by 5 bases, with 20 bases left in between. The CDR3 sequence is 16 residues long. The chain's CDR3 is CASSEEGGGPVHEQYF. The CDR3 nucleotides read TGTGCCAGCAGTGAGGAGGGAGGGGGGCCTGTTCACGAGCAGTACTTC.

CDR3: CASSPYRGRSEQYF. CDR3 coding DNA: TGTGCCAGCAGTCCGTACAGGGGGCGAAGTGAGCAGTACTTC. The gene calls are TRBV27 and TRBJ2-7; 9 bases are a match to TRBD1. The CDR3 is made up of 14 amino acids. V shed 5 bases and J 7 bases; nucleotides not matched to a gene: 9. CDR1 is MNHEY, CDR2 SMNVEV, per germline (reference sequence).

This clone was observed a handful of times. This chain connects TRBV14 to TRBJ2-1, with D uncertain. Trimming shortened V by 4 bases and J by 10 bases, and 14 bases separated the two germline ends. The germline V gene encodes CDR1 SGHDN and CDR2 FVKESK. This CDR3 contains 13 residues. The CDR3 spells CASSPTPGREQFF. CDR3 DNA sequence: TGTGCCAGCAGCCCGACCCCGGGTCGAGAGCAGTTCTTC.

This clone was observed a few times. J is TRBJ2-5 and V is TRBV7-8; a possible D gene is TRBD1 (6 bases). V lost 1 base to trimming and J lost 5 bases, with 14 bases between them. The length of the CDR3 is 15 residues. The V gene's germline CDR1 is SGHVS and CDR2 FQNEAQ. The CDR3 loop reads CASSLESGQLETQYF. The CDR3, as DNA: TGTGCCAGCAGCTTAGAGTCCGGACAGCTGGAGACCCAGTACTTC.

The genes are TRBV6-1 and TRBJ1-5, with 9 nucleotides matching TRBD1. Trimming removed 5 bases from V and 4 bases from J; junction bases left unmatched: 6. Germline V lookup: CDR1 MNHNS, CDR2 SASEGT. CDR3 length: 15 amino acids. The CDR3 DNA sequence: TGTGCCAGCAGTTTCCGGGACAGGGAGAATCAGCCCCAGCATTTT. It is translated as CASSFRDRENQPQHF.

The chain employs TRBV6-1 and TRBJ2-4; 7 positions agree with TRBD2. Unmatched junction bases numbered 12, after V lost 8 bases and J lost 5 bases. There are 15 residues in the CDR3. Germline values: CDR1 MNHNS, CDR2 SASEGT. CDR3 nucleotides: TGTGCCAGCTTCGCGGGTGGGGCGGGGGAAAACATTCAGTACTTC. It translates to CASFAGGAGENIQYF.

The CDR3, as DNA: TGTGCCAGCAGGAGCGCGGGTCCTAACTATGGCTACACCTTC. Protein sequence: CASRSAGPNYGYTF. The chain links TRBV11-3 to TRBJ1-2; D gene uncertain. The CDR3 contains 14 residues. Trimming pared 6 bases from V and 0 bases from J, leaving 11 bases between. In germline, CDR1 is SGHNT, CDR2 YENEEA.

The chain couples TRBV9 to TRBJ1-1; 8 bases line up with TRBD1. V lost 4 bases and J lost 0; bases outside the gene matches: 8. Germline V CDR1 and CDR2: SGDLS, YYNGEE. CDR3 length: 16 amino acids. In DNA form, the CDR3 reads TGTGCCAGCAGCCCGAGGGACAGGCCTATGAACACTGAAGCTTTCTTT. Translating gives CASSPRDRPMNTEAFF.

The V call is TRBV30, the J call TRBJ2-5; TRBD1 matches 7 bases. The V gene's germline CDR1 is GTSNPN and CDR2 SVGIG (reference sequence). V lost 2 bases and J lost 1; bases outside the gene matches: 1. The CDR3 contains 13 residues. In DNA form, the CDR3 reads TGTGCCTGGAGTCGGGACAGCCAAGAGACCCAGTACTTC. The encoded protein is CAWSRDSQETQYF.

This clone was observed a handful of times. The V call is TRBV10-3, the J call TRBJ1-5; a weak D match, TRBD1 (5 bases). The CDR3 sequence is 13 residues long. V lost 3 bases to trimming and J lost 4 bases, with 7 bases between them. Germline CDR1 ENHRY, CDR2 SYGVKD. In DNA form, the CDR3 reads TGTGCCATCAGTGACAGGGTGAATCAGCCCCAGCATTTT. Its translation: CAISDRVNQPQHF.

V is TRBV28 and J is TRBJ1-1, with D uncertain. CDR1 and CDR2 from the germline V gene are MDHEN and SYDVKM. V was trimmed by 5 bases and J by 2 bases, leaving 9 bases between them. The CDR3 has 13 amino acids. This chain's CDR3 is CASSTVSNTEAFF. The DNA for the CDR3 is TGTGCCAGCAGTACGGTGTCCAACACTGAAGCTTTCTTT.

This clone was counted a single time. V usage is TRBV11-2 and J usage is TRBJ2-7; the D gene is possibly TRBD2 (5 bases). The CDR3 is 15 residues long. With 3 bases removed from V and 2 bases from J, the gap between germline ends came to 14 bases. Germline values: CDR1 SGHAT, CDR2 FQNNGV. The CDR3 nucleotides read TGTGCCAGCAGCTTTACCCTCGAGGGCACCTACGAGCAGTACTTC. Its protein is CASSFTLEGTYEQYF.

Details on this clone: Compared with germline, one end of the junction differs, possibly owing to a read error. The chain has TRBV6-6 and TRBJ1-5; D call uncertain. The CDR3 has 14 amino acids. The germline gives CDR1 MNHNY, CDR2 SVGAGI (reference sequence). CDR3 region: CASLPGNSNRPQHF. The CDR3 DNA reads as TGTGCCAGCCTCCCGGGGAATAGCAATCGGCCCCAGCATTTT.

The V gene is TRBV7-9, the J gene TRBJ1-1; D remains ambiguous. The CDR3 runs to 10 residues. V gave up 9 bases and J gave up 11 bases, with 13 bases separating them. Germline values: CDR1 SEHNR, CDR2 FQNEAQ (reference sequence). As DNA, the CDR3 is TGTGCCAGTAACCCTCTATCGGCTTTCTTT. It yields the protein CASNPLSAFF.

The V call is TRBV28, the J call TRBJ1-1; D remains unclear. This CDR3 is built from 13 residues. Per the germline V gene, CDR1 is MDHEN and CDR2 is SYDVKM. The V and J ends lost 5 bases and 0 bases respectively, with 7 bases between them. The CDR3: CASSRTVNTEAFF. For the CDR3, the DNA is TGTGCCAGCAGTCGGACTGTGAACACTGAAGCTTTCTTT.

The chain carries TRBV18 and TRBJ2-2, with 10 bases lining up with TRBD2. The CDR3 sequence is 15 residues long. V shed 6 bases and J 8 bases; nucleotides not matched to a gene: 9. CDR1 is KGHSH, CDR2 LQKENI, per germline. In DNA, the CDR3 is TGTGCCAGCTCGGGACTAGCGCTCCCCGAGGGGGAGCTGTTTTTT. Translated: CASSGLALPEGELFF. The full variable domain, with the rest looked up from reference TRBV18 and TRBJ2-2, is NAGVMQNPRHLVRRRGQEARLRCSPMKGHSHVYWYRQLPEEGLKFMVYLQKENIIDESGMPKERFSAEFPKEGPSILRIQQVVRGDSAAYFCASSGLALPEGELFFGEGSRLTVL.

There are a few counts of this clone. The chain recombines TRBV28 with TRBJ1-5; D remains unclear. V was pared by 8 bases and J by 2 bases, with 19 bases between. The CDR3 sequence is 16 residues long. CDR1 is MDHEN, CDR2 SYDVKM, per germline. In DNA, the CDR3 is TGTGCCAGCCAAGACTCCTCGGGGATCGGCAATCAGCCCCAGCATTTT. Protein: CASQDSSGIGNQPQHF. The full variable domain, its missing parts supplied by reference TRBV28 and TRBJ1-5, is DVKVTQSSRYLVKRTGEKVFLECVQDMDHENMFWYRQDPGLGLRLIYFSYDVKMKEKGDIPEGYSVSREKKERFSLILESASTNQTSMYLCASQDSSGIGNQPQHFGDGTRLSIL.